Listed here are 14 T cell receptor beta chains from one sample, sequenced in a study of OX40 agonist ivuxolimab in advanced cancers. Only in-frame clones appear in the TCRdb table, and some are missing; sequencing was by immunoSEQ multiplex PCR. The sample includes about 66,000 clones, roughly 87% of them seen just once. The source material was CD4+ or CD8+ T cells sorted from blood, sampled in a trial of the OX40 agonist ivuxolimab. The source is an adult with an advanced solid tumor such as melanoma, head and neck, liver or kidney cancer.

This chain joins TRBV9 and TRBJ2-1, with D tentatively TRBD1 (6 bases). Germline loops: CDR1 SGDLS, CDR2 YYNGEE. The ends were cut back, 4 bases at V and 2 bases at J, with 13 bases in the middle. CDR3 size: 15 residues. The CDR3 DNA follows: TGTGCCAGCAGCCCCCGTGAGGGGGCCTACAATGAGCAGTTCTTC. Its protein product is CASSPREGAYNEQFF.

The genes are TRBV21-1 and TRBJ2-7; the table's D call of TRBD1 was not tested on the DNA. TRBV21-1 constitutes a pseudogene. This CDR3 contains 15 residues. This chain's CDR3 is CASSWTVRVPYEQYF. DNA for the CDR3: TGTGCCAGCAGCTGGACAGTTAGGGTACCCTACGAGCAGTACTTC.

This clone occurred a few times. The rearrangement links TRBV30 to TRBJ1-1; D gene uncertain. The CDR3 spans 12 residues. From germline, CDR1 is GTSNPN and CDR2 SVGIG (reference sequence). V was clipped by 1 base and J by 7 bases, with 10 bases between them. The CDR3, as DNA: TGTGCCTGGAGTGGAGGTGGTCTTGAAGCTTTCTTT. Translation: CAWSGGGLEAFF. The variable domain in full, completed from reference TRBV30 and TRBJ1-1, reads SQTIHQWPATLVQPVGSPLSLECTVEGTSNPNLYWYRQAAGRGLQLLFYSVGIGQISSEVPQNLSASRPQDRQFILSSKKLLLSDSGFYLCAWSGGGLEAFFGQGTRLTVV.

On this clone: One junction end does not reproduce the germline sequence, and a read error may be involved. The chain recombines TRBV6-1 with TRBJ1-4; D is uncertain. Germline assignment: CDR1 MNHNS and CDR2 SASEGT. The CDR3 spans 12 residues. Here the CDR3 DNA reads TGTGCCAGCAGTGAAGCGCTGAGGAGGGAAGTTTTT. Residues: CASSEALRREVF.

This clone was picked up one time. The chain employs TRBV27 and TRBJ2-7; D possibly corresponds to TRBD2 (7 bases). Germline CDR1 MNHEY, CDR2 SMNVEV (reference sequence). V was pared by 7 bases and J by 3 bases, with 16 bases between. CDR3 length equals 14 residues. The CDR3 DNA sequence: TGTGCCAGCACTCAAGGGGGGGAAAGCTACGAGCAGTACTTC. Amino acids: CASTQGGESYEQYF.

This clone was recorded once. The chain combines TRBV13 with TRBJ2-7; TRBD1 aligns across 7 bases. After removal of 3 bases from V and 5 bases from J, the junction contained 10 bases not matched to a gene. Germline V gene sequence: CDR1 PRHDT, CDR2 FYEKMQ (reference sequence). The CDR3 extends over 15 amino acids. In DNA form, the CDR3 reads TGTGCCAGCAGCTTCAAAACAGGGGCCTGGGACGAGCAGTACTTC. This encodes CASSFKTGAWDEQYF.

The gene calls are TRBV7-8 and TRBJ2-1, with 9 bases identical to TRBD2. V shed 5 bases and J 10 bases; nucleotides not matched to a gene: 12. In germline, CDR1 is SGHVS, CDR2 FQNEAQ. This CDR3 region has 15 residues. Written as DNA, the CDR3 is TGTGCCAGCAGCATAAATGCGGGAGGGCCCGAGGAGCAGTTCTTC. It codes for CASSINAGGPEEQFF.

The rearrangement links TRBV19 to TRBJ2-5, with TRBD2 matching 10 bases. Germline-derived CDR1 and CDR2 are LNHDA and SQIVND (reference sequence). V was pared by 5 bases and J by 1 base, with 4 bases of the junction left unmatched. The CDR3 sequence is 15 residues long. CDR3 bases: TGTGCCAGTAGTGGTGGGACTAGCGTCCAAGAGACCCAGTACTTC. Translating gives CASSGGTSVQETQYF.

The V call is TRBV28, the J call TRBJ2-7; D perhaps matches TRBD2 (6 bases). Between the trimmed V and J ends, which lost 6 bases and 3 bases, there was a span of 24 bases. This CDR3 has 17 amino acids. In germline, CDR1 is MDHEN, CDR2 SYDVKM. The CDR3 loop reads CASSLITGGVGNYEQYF. The CDR3 DNA follows: TGTGCCAGCAGCCTCATCACCGGCGGGGTAGGGAACTACGAGCAGTACTTC.

The chain couples TRBV7-8 to TRBJ2-7, with a possible D match to TRBD1 (5 bases). The ends were cut back, 5 bases at V and 0 bases at J, with 17 bases in the middle. The CDR3 totals 16 residues. CDR1 is SGHVS and CDR2 is FQNEAQ in the germline V gene. CDR3: CASSTVWGSSSYEQYF. In DNA, the CDR3 is TGTGCCAGCAGCACCGTATGGGGCTCAAGCTCCTACGAGCAGTACTTC.

The genes are TRBV10-3 and TRBJ2-7; D unresolved. Per germline, CDR1 ENHRY and CDR2 SYGVKD. V lost 1 base and J lost 3, with 13 bases in between. CDR3 length: 15 amino acids. The chain's CDR3 is CAISEWSDEHYEQYF. The CDR3 DNA reads as TGTGCCATCAGTGAGTGGTCAGACGAACACTACGAGCAGTACTTC.

V and J are TRBV6-4 and TRBJ2-1; TRBD2 matches at 10 bases. The CDR3 sequence is 16 residues long. With 2 bases clipped from V and 7 bases from J, the junction kept 8 bases outside the gene matches. Per the germline V gene, CDR1 is MRHNA and CDR2 is SNTAGT. For the CDR3, the DNA is TGTGCCAGCAGTGACAGGGCTAGCGGGAGAAGGAATGAGCAGTTCTTC. It specifies CASSDRASGRRNEQFF.

The rearrangement uses TRBV15 and TRBJ2-7; D perhaps matches TRBD1 (6 bases). The CDR3 contains 15 residues. Germline V gives CDR1 LNHNV, CDR2 YYDKDF (reference sequence). With 2 bases removed from V and 4 bases from J, the gap between germline ends came to 15 bases. The CDR3 coding sequence is TGTGCCACCAGCAGACTTCAGGGGCGTGGGTACGAGCAGTACTTC. It yields the protein CATSRLQGRGYEQYF.

The chain is built from TRBV11-2 and TRBJ2-7; 11 nucleotides agree with TRBD2. Germline loops: CDR1 SGHAT, CDR2 FQNNGV. The V and J ends lost 5 bases and 4 bases, in that order; junction bases with no gene match: 4. The CDR3 totals 14 residues. CDR3 protein: CASSPSGGPYEQYF. The CDR3 DNA sequence: TGTGCCAGCAGCCCTAGCGGGGGGCCGTACGAGCAGTACTTC.